Sequencing of this T cell receptor beta chain was carried out in a study of identical twins. Each CDR3 protein gets one entry after TCRdb re-called the 5' RACE reads with MiXCR. Of about 240,000 distinct CDR3 sequences in the sample, approximately 7.8% were seen once. Study observations and caveats: Compared with models, monozygotic twins showed more out-of-frame TCR alpha sharing. When twins shared out-of-frame alpha sequences, those sequences had excess low generation probability. There were fewer insertions in abundant cord blood beta clonotypes, but memory repertoires showed no such pattern.

This clonotype was seen a handful of times. Its antigen is not identified. Only healthy Caucasians were included as donors. The CDR3 length is 14 residues. CDR1 and CDR2 (germline): MNHEY, SVGEGT. V was shortened by 5 bases and J by 3 bases, with 8 bases between the two germline ends. These data also featured in a second study, about yellow fever vaccine responses in identical twins.

The sample was CD8+ T cells sorted from blood. This sequence joins TRBV6-2 or TRBV6-3 and TRBJ1-6; D call uncertain. The TCR was taken from a woman between 18 and 30 years old in good health. The CDR3, as DNA: TGTGCCAGCAGTGCCGGGGTCTATAATTCACCCCTCCACTTT. It codes for CASSAGVYNSPLHF.